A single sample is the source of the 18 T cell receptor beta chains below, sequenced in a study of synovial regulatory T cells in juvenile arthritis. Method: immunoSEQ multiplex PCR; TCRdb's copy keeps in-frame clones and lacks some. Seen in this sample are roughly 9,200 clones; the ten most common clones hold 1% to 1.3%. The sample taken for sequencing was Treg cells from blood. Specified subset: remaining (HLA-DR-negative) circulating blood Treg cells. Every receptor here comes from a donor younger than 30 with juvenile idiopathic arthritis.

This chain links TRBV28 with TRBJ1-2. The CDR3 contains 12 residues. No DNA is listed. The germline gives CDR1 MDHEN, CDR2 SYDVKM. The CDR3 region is CATLAGNYGYTF.

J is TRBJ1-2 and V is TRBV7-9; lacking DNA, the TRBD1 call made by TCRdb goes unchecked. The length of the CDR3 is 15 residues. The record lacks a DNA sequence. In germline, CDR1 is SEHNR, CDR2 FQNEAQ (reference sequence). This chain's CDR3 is CASSPYTGTAYGYTF.

The CDR3 is CASSQETGYSNQPQHF. This chain connects TRBV4-2 to TRBJ1-5; TCRdb names TRBD1, which stays unverified in the absence of DNA. The CDR3 has 16 amino acids. Only the protein sequence is given. Germline V gene sequence: CDR1 LGHNA, CDR2 YNFKEQ.

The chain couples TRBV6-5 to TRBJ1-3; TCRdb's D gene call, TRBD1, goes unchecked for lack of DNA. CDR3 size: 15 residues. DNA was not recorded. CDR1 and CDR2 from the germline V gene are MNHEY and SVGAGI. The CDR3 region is CASSGYSGSGNTIYF.

The CDR3 sequence is CASSLGVSGNTEAFF. The chain recombines TRBV5-1 with TRBJ1-1. This CDR3 has 15 residues. Only the protein is on record. CDR1 is SGHRS and CDR2 is YFSETQ in the germline V gene.

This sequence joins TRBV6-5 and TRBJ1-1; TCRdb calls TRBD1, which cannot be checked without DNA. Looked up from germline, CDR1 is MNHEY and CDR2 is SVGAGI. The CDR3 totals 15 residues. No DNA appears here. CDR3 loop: CASSYSRGMNTEAFF.

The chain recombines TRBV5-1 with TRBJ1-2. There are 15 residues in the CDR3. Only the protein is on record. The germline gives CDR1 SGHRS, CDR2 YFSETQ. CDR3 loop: CASARGAPANYGYTF.

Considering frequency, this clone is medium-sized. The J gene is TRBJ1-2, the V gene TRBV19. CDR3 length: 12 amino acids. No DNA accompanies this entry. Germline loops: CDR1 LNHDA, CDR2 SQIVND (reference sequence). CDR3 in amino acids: CASSSGTLGYTF.

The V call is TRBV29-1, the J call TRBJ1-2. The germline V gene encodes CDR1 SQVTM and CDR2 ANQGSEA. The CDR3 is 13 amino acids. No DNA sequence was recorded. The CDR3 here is CSVGLRAEGGYTF.

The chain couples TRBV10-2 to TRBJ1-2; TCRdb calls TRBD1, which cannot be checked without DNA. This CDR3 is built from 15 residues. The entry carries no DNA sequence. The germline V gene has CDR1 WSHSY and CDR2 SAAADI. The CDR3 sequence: CASSGIRGQIYGYTF.

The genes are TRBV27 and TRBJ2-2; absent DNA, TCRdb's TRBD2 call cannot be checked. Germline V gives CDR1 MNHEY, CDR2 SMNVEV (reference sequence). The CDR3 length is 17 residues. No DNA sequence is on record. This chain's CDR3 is CASSSIFGGRGTGELFF.

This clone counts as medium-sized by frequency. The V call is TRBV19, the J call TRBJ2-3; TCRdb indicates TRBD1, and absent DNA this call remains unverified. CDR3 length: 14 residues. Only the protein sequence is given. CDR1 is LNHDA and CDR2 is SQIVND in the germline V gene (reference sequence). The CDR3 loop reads CASSMNQNTDTQYF.

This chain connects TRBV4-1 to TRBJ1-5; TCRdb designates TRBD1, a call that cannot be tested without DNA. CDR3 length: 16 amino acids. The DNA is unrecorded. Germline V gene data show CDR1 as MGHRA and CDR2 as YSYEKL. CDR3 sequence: CASSHYWGGSNQPQHF.

The CDR3 here is CASTPDRGLWGYTF. The chain recombines TRBV5-8 with TRBJ1-2; TCRdb's D gene call, TRBD1, goes unchecked for lack of DNA. CDR1 and CDR2 from the germline V gene are SGHTS and YDEGEE. The CDR3 is made up of 14 amino acids. Only the protein sequence is given.

Here the CDR3 reads CASSWGLAGVDTQYF. The chain uses TRBV5-4 and TRBJ2-3; TCRdb gives TRBD2 as the D gene, but with no DNA this cannot be confirmed. Germline V gene sequence: CDR1 SGHNT, CDR2 YYREEE (reference sequence). The CDR3 has 15 residues. A DNA sequence was not provided.

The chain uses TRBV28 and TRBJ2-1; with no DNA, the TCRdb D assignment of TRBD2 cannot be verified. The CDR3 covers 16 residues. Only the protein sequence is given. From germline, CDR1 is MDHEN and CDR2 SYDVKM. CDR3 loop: CASSLTRTSHVNEQFF.

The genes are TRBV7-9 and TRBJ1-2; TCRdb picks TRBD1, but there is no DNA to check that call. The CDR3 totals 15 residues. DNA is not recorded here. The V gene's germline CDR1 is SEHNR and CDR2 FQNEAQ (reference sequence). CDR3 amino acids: CASSFTGGYNYGYTF.

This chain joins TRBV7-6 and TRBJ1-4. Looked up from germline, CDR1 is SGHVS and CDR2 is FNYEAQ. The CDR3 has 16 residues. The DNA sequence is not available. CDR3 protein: CASSPKSIGSSEKLFF.